This TCR beta chain was retrieved from a study of shared clonotypes between healthy human individuals. Whole-study context: The donor group consisted of a couple of women and a few men, aged 18 to 49.

TCRdb's table, derived via immunoSEQ multiplex PCR, lists solely in-frame clones and lacks some. The data contain a few hundred thousand clones, 74% of them singletons. A few counts support this clone. Its cognate antigen is unknown. The CDR3 is 15 residues long. V lost 1 base to trimming and J lost 1 base; unmatched junction nucleotides: 2. Germline CDR1 reads SGHNT; CDR2 reads YENEEA. Overall study findings and caveats: Roughly 5.3% of naive CD4 clonotypes were common to a few donors.

The receptor was derived from a man aged 25-40 years in good health. This rearrangement joins TRBV11-3 to TRBJ2-7; 9 bases map to TRBD1. Sequencing was carried out using memory CD4+ T cells sorted from blood. As to subset: CD45RA-negative fraction. DNA of the CDR3: TGTGCCAGCAGCTTAGCTGGGACAGGGTCCTACGAGCAGTACTTC. As protein: CASSLAGTGSYEQYF.